What follows are 23 T cell receptor beta chains derived from one specimen sequenced in a study of blood T cell repertoires in COVID-19. The table came from immunoSEQ multiplex PCR; TCRdb's copy has only in-frame clones and leaves some out. Of 250,000 to 350,000 clones listed, about 93% are singletons. Sequences were obtained from peripheral blood. Receptors were obtained from a woman aged 30 to 39 with COVID-19, enrolled during active disease.

This chain links TRBV6-1 with TRBJ2-6, with D unclear. V was shortened by 2 bases and J by 0 bases, with 11 bases between the two germline ends. This CDR3 spans 17 amino acids. CDR1 and CDR2 (germline): MNHNS, SASEGT. The CDR3 here is CASSEIAAISGANVLTF. Written as DNA, the CDR3 is TGTGCCAGCAGTGAAATTGCGGCAATCTCTGGGGCCAACGTCCTGACTTTC.

The chain joins TRBV6-6 to TRBJ1-1; 9 bases line up with TRBD1. CDR3 length equals 18 residues. The V segment lost 5 bases and the J segment 0 bases; nucleotides outside the gene matches: 13. The germline V gene encodes CDR1 MNHNY and CDR2 SVGAGI (reference sequence). In DNA, the CDR3 is TGTGCCAGCAGTCGACTACAGGGGGCTGGGTTTATGAACACTGAAGCTTTCTTT. This gives the protein CASSRLQGAGFMNTEAFF.

The gene calls are TRBV7-9 and TRBJ1-1; TRBD1 is a possible D gene (5 bases). V lost 5 bases to trimming and J lost 4 bases, with 14 bases between them. The CDR3 covers 14 residues. The germline CDR1 and CDR2 sequences are SEHNR and FQNEAQ (reference sequence). CDR3 protein: CASSHGRGVTEAFF. The CDR3 DNA is TGTGCCAGCAGCCATGGTCGGGGGGTCACTGAAGCTTTCTTT.

This clone was seen once. The V call is TRBV28, the J call TRBJ1-5; possible D gene TRBD1, 5 bases. Trimming removed 5 bases from V and 0 bases from J, with 17 bases in between. Germline lookup yields CDR1 MDHEN and CDR2 SYDVKM. The CDR3 runs 17 residues. CDR3 nucleotide sequence: TGTGCCAGCAGTCCTCACCTGACAGATTATAGCAATCAGCCCCAGCATTTT. Encoded protein: CASSPHLTDYSNQPQHF.

V usage is TRBV9 and J usage is TRBJ1-5; TRBD1 agrees at 7 bases. This CDR3 region has 14 residues. The J segment lost 3 bases and the V segment lost 3 bases, leaving 3 bases of the junction unmatched. Germline V gene lookup returns CDR1 SGDLS and CDR2 YYNGEE. CDR3 sequence: CASSATGANQPQHF. Here the CDR3 DNA reads TGTGCCAGCAGCGCAACAGGGGCCAATCAGCCCCAGCATTTT.

V gene TRBV27 combines with J gene TRBJ1-5; no firm D call. V lost 3 bases to trimming and J lost 2 bases, with 8 bases between them. Germline-derived CDR1 and CDR2 are MNHEY and SMNVEV (reference sequence). The CDR3 is 14 amino acids. As DNA, the CDR3 is TGTGCCAGCAGTTTCCGGCAGGGCAATCAGCCCCAGCATTTT. Amino acids: CASSFRQGNQPQHF.

V is TRBV19 and J is TRBJ1-5, with D perhaps matching TRBD1 (5 bases). Trimming took off 5 bases at V and 5 bases at J, with 10 bases between the two ends. In germline, CDR1 is LNHDA, CDR2 SQIVND (reference sequence). CDR3 length: 13 amino acids. The CDR3 region has the DNA TGTGCCAGTAGTCCCGACAGAGATCAGCCCCAGCATTTT. Translated, it gives CASSPDRDQPQHF.

J is TRBJ1-1 and V is TRBV9; the D gene is possibly TRBD1 (6 bases). In germline, CDR1 is SGDLS, CDR2 YYNGEE. The CDR3 runs 16 residues. Between the trimmed V and J ends, which lost 0 bases and 0 bases, there was a span of 12 bases. The CDR3 region has the DNA TGTGCCAGCAGCGTAGGAGGGGGAGATCTGAACACTGAAGCTTTCTTT. Translating it yields CASSVGGGDLNTEAFF.

This chain connects TRBV5-4 to TRBJ1-1; D remains ambiguous. Germline assignment: CDR1 SGHNT and CDR2 YYREEE (reference sequence). The length of the CDR3 is 13 residues. Trimming cost V 1 base and J 6 bases, with 10 bases left between them. Here the CDR3 DNA reads TGTGCCAGCAGCTTGAGGCAGGACTCTGAAGCTTTCTTT. It yields the protein CASSLRQDSEAFF.

This clone was picked up a small number of times. This chain uses TRBV6-5 with TRBJ1-5; weak D call: TRBD1 (6 bases). V lost 4 bases, J lost 9 bases, and 13 bases lay in between. The germline CDR1 and CDR2 sequences are MNHEY and SVGAGI. CDR3 length: 13 amino acids. CDR3 nucleotides: TGTGCCAGCAGTTCCACAGGGTCGACGCCCCAGCATTTT. Its translation is CASSSTGSTPQHF.

This clone came up a few times. The V call is TRBV2, the J call TRBJ2-3; the match to TRBD2 covers 13 bases. CDR1 is SNHLY and CDR2 is FYNNEI in the germline V gene. The CDR3 extends over 17 amino acids. J lost 5 bases, V lost 6 bases, and 11 bases had no gene match. The CDR3 coding sequence is TGTGCCAGCAGGGACCTAGGACTAGCGGGAGAGGGAGATACGCAGTATTTT. Amino acid sequence: CASRDLGLAGEGDTQYF.

The chain uses TRBV18 and TRBJ1-2; tentative D call: TRBD1 (6 bases). Germline lookup yields CDR1 KGHSH and CDR2 LQKENI. CDR3 size: 12 residues. Trimming left V 4 bases short and J 8 bases short, with 11 bases between. CDR3 bases: TGTGCCAGCTCACTGGACAGTCTAGGCTACACCTTC. Encoded protein: CASSLDSLGYTF.

This chain joins TRBV4-2 and TRBJ1-3; 9 bases are shared with TRBD1. Germline values: CDR1 LGHNA, CDR2 YNFKEQ. Trimming at V came to 3 bases and at J to 3 bases, leaving 24 bases not matched to a gene. This CDR3 has 22 amino acids. The CDR3 spells CASSQPGPKRRDRVPSGNTIYF. The CDR3 bases are TGTGCCAGCAGCCAGCCCGGCCCCAAAAGACGGGACAGGGTGCCAAGTGGAAACACCATATATTTT.

The chain carries TRBV19 and TRBJ2-4, with 12 nucleotides matching TRBD2. This CDR3 is 21 amino acids long. Germline V gives CDR1 LNHDA, CDR2 SQIVND (reference sequence). V shed 1 base and J 0 bases; nucleotides not matched to a gene: 13. CDR3 bases: TGTGCCAGTAGTATAGGATCTGGTCTAGCGGGAGGGCTTACAGCCAAAAACATTCAGTACTTC. Its translation is CASSIGSGLAGGLTAKNIQYF.

This sequence joins TRBV12-3 or TRBV12-4 and TRBJ2-7, with D possibly matching TRBD2 (5 bases). CDR3 size: 12 residues. V was clipped by 5 bases and J by 3 bases, with 8 bases between them. The CDR3 DNA sequence: TGTGCCAGCAGTCGCACTAGCTACGAGCAGTACTTC. Translating it yields CASSRTSYEQYF.

A remark on this clone: The same CDR3 arises from other DNA sequences in this sample as well. The rearrangement joins TRBV5-1 to TRBJ2-7; 7 bases agree with TRBD1. Germline lookup yields CDR1 SGHRS and CDR2 YFSETQ. The CDR3 extends over 13 amino acids. The V gene end was trimmed by 3 bases and the J gene end by 2 bases; junction bases not matched to a gene: 2. CDR3 in DNA: TGCGCCAGCAGCTGGGACAGTCCCTACGAGCAGTACTTC. Translation: CASSWDSPYEQYF. Variable domain in full (rest from reference TRBV5-1 and TRBJ2-7): KAGVTQTPRYLIKTRGQQVTLSCSPISGHRSVSWYQQTPGQGLQFLFEYFSETQRNKGNFPGRFSGRQFSNSRSEMNVSTLELGDSALYLCASSWDSPYEQYFGPGTRLTVT.

The V call is TRBV28, the J call TRBJ1-2; 8 nucleotides agree with TRBD1. This CDR3 has 14 residues. Germline CDR1 reads MDHEN; CDR2 reads SYDVKM. V gave up 3 bases and J gave up 2 bases; unmatched junction bases: 2. In nucleotides, the CDR3 is TGTGCCAGCAGTTTGGGACAGGCGAACTATGGCTACACCTTC. Protein: CASSLGQANYGYTF.

The chain links TRBV7-4 to TRBJ1-1; 8 bases fit TRBD1. CDR1 SGHVT and CDR2 SQSDAQ come from the germline V gene. Trimming took 4 bases from V and 1 from J; bases not matched to a gene: 2. The CDR3 extends over 14 amino acids. Written as DNA, the CDR3 is TGTGCCAGCAGCTCGGGGACAGGGAACACTGAAGCTTTCTTT. Protein product: CASSSGTGNTEAFF. Together with reference TRBV7-4 and TRBJ1-1, the CDR3 gives the full variable domain: GAGVSQSPRYKVAKRGRDVALRCDSISGHVTLYWYRQTLGQGSEVLTYSQSDAQRDKSGRPSGRFSAERPERSVSTLKIQRTEQGDSAVYLCASSSGTGNTEAFFGQGTRLTVV.

V and J are TRBV7-2 and TRBJ2-3, with 10 positions matching TRBD2. Germline CDR1 SGHTA, CDR2 FQGNSA. The CDR3 extends over 22 amino acids. Losses at the gene ends were 0 bases for V and 1 base for J; bases not matched to a gene: 19. CDR3 sequence (DNA): TGTGCCAGCAGCTTAGCCCTCCTCCCGGAGAGCGGGAGGGTCGTTGGCACAGATACGCAGTATTTT. It is translated as CASSLALLPESGRVVGTDTQYF.

This rearrangement joins TRBV10-3 to TRBJ2-3, with TRBD2 matching over 12 bases. CDR1 ENHRY and CDR2 SYGVKD come from the germline V gene. The V and J ends lost 4 bases and 0 bases, in that order; junction bases with no gene match: 2. The CDR3 extends over 16 amino acids. CDR3 DNA: TGTGCCATCAGTGGGGGGACTAGCGGGAGCACAGATACGCAGTATTTT. Protein product: CAISGGTSGSTDTQYF.

The chain combines TRBV19 with TRBJ2-7, with 11 bases that match TRBD1. Germline CDR1 reads LNHDA; CDR2 reads SQIVND (reference sequence). V gave up 6 bases and J gave up 5 bases; unmatched junction bases: 3. There are 13 residues in the CDR3. DNA for the CDR3: TGTGCCAGTAGCCTGGGACAGGGGGACGAGCAGTACTTC. Its translation is CASSLGQGDEQYF.

This chain links TRBV29-1 with TRBJ1-1; 7 nucleotides match TRBD1. The CDR3 totals 13 residues. Unmatched junction bases numbered 4, after V lost 5 bases and J lost 1 base. Germline-derived CDR1 and CDR2 are SQVTM and ANQGSEA. The CDR3 DNA follows: TGCAGCGTTCGACAGGGACCGAACACTGAAGCTTTCTTT. Amino acids: CSVRQGPNTEAFF.

This chain links TRBV6-2 or TRBV6-3 with TRBJ1-5; 10 bases are shared with TRBD1. CDR1 and CDR2 (germline): MNHEY, SVGEGT. CDR3 length: 16 amino acids. With 2 bases clipped from V and 5 bases from J, the junction kept 6 bases outside the gene matches. The CDR3: CASSYQGQGPHQPQHF. The CDR3 region has the DNA TGTGCCAGCAGTTACCAGGGACAGGGGCCCCATCAGCCCCAGCATTTT.